One and the same sample provided the 30 T cell receptor beta chains below, sequenced in a study of cytomegalovirus exposure and HLA in healthy donors. The PCR used 60 Vbeta and 13 Jbeta primers. Clones were sequenced by immunoSEQ multiplex PCR, and TCRdb holds only the in-frame ones, with some missing. Counted here are roughly 120,000 clones, roughly 62% occurring once; the ten biggest clones make up about 1.6%. Sequencing was done on a sample of PBMCs. The source of these receptors is a man aged 30-40 years in good health and CMV-seropositive.

The CDR3 is CASSLGRGEGSDTQYF. The CDR3, as DNA: TGCGCCAGCAGCCTCGGCCGGGGGGAGGGATCAGATACGCAGTATTTT. This chain uses TRBV5-1 with TRBJ2-3, with TRBD2 matching over 7 bases. The CDR3 runs 16 residues. V lost 4 bases, J lost 4 bases, and 12 bases stayed unmatched. The germline V gene encodes CDR1 SGHRS and CDR2 YFSETQ.

DNA for the CDR3: TGTGCCAGCACCGGTTCGGAGGGGGCGAGCAATCAGCCCCAGCATTTT. Amino acids: CASTGSEGASNQPQHF. This chain joins TRBV5-8 and TRBJ1-5; 7 bases map to TRBD1. V was clipped by 6 bases and J by 1 base; unmatched bases: 10. This CDR3 has 16 residues. The V gene's germline CDR1 is SGHTS and CDR2 YDEGEE.

The chain is built from TRBV12-5 and TRBJ2-5; weak D call: TRBD2 (5 bases). This CDR3 spans 13 amino acids. Germline CDR1 and CDR2: LGHNT and FRNRAP. The V end was cut by 6 bases, the J end by 4 bases, with 12 bases between. The DNA for the CDR3 is TGTGCTAGTGGACGGGGTTTTATAGAGACCCAGTACTTC. Translating it yields CASGRGFIETQYF.

The CDR3 DNA follows: TGTGCCAGCAGAGGACAGGAGAACACTGAAGCTTTCTTT. It encodes CASRGQENTEAFF. This chain connects TRBV6-1 to TRBJ1-1; 7 nucleotides line up with TRBD1. Germline loops: CDR1 MNHNS, CDR2 SASEGT. The CDR3 has 13 residues. J was trimmed by 1 base and V by 6 bases; bases with no gene match: 2.

The chain recombines TRBV11-2 with TRBJ1-5, with D maybe TRBD1 (6 bases). Germline V gene data show CDR1 as SGHAT and CDR2 as FQNNGV. This CDR3 contains 15 residues. The V end was cut by 2 bases, the J end by 5 bases, with 13 bases between. DNA of the CDR3: TGTGCCAGCAGCTTACTCAGGGGTGTGGATCAGCCCCAGCATTTT. This sequence encodes CASSLLRGVDQPQHF.

This clone occurred a few times. CDR3 DNA: TGTGCCAGCAGCTTGGGGGACAGTAACTTTAATGTTGACGAGCAGTACTTC. Protein sequence: CASSLGDSNFNVDEQYF. This rearrangement joins TRBV5-4 to TRBJ2-5, with 7 bases that match TRBD1. Near its end, the DNA agrees better with TRBJ2-7, so the J call may be wrong. Germline V gene sequence: CDR1 SGHNT, CDR2 YYREEE (reference sequence). The CDR3 runs to 17 residues.

The chain carries TRBV9 and TRBJ2-5; the match to TRBD2 covers 12 bases. CDR1 and CDR2 from the germline V gene are SGDLS and YYNGEE. After removal of 4 bases from V and 2 bases from J, the junction contained 6 bases not matched to a gene. The CDR3 contains 16 residues. CDR3 loop: CASSTRLAGVQETQYF. In DNA form, the CDR3 reads TGTGCCAGCAGCACGAGACTAGCGGGAGTACAAGAGACCCAGTACTTC.

The CDR3 reads CTIRGPSGSYNEQFF. CDR3 nucleotide sequence: TGCACCATCCGGGGGCCTAGCGGGAGTTACAATGAGCAGTTCTTC. The chain uses TRBV29-1 and TRBJ2-1; the match to TRBD2 covers 10 bases. This CDR3 is built from 15 residues. Germline V gene sequence: CDR1 SQVTM, CDR2 ANQGSEA.

The V and J genes are TRBV6-5 and TRBJ1-2; D gene unclear. The germline gives CDR1 MNHEY, CDR2 SVGAGI. This CDR3 is built from 16 residues. Trimming removed 0 bases at V and 5 bases at J, with 16 bases between. CDR3 in amino acids: CASSYSGGRNLYGYTF. CDR3 coding DNA: TGTGCCAGCAGTTACTCGGGAGGGAGAAATCTTTATGGCTACACCTTC.

This clone came up a few times. At one end the junction does not follow the germline gene, possibly because of a read error. The CDR3: CASSTGLVQVF. The CDR3 DNA reads as TGTGCCAGTAGTACGGGACTAGTCCAGGTCTTC. The rearrangement links TRBV19 to TRBJ2-7; the match to TRBD2 covers 8 bases. Per germline, CDR1 LNHDA and CDR2 SQIVND (reference sequence). The CDR3 is 11 amino acids.

The chain links TRBV4-2 to TRBJ2-2, with 10 positions matching TRBD2. V was pared by 1 base and J by 5 bases, with 7 bases of the junction left unmatched. This CDR3 is built from 17 residues. Germline V CDR1 and CDR2: LGHNA, YNFKEQ. CDR3 loop: CASSQVEAGGGTGELFF. In DNA, the CDR3 is TGTGCCAGCAGCCAAGTGGAAGCGGGAGGGGGAACCGGGGAGCTGTTTTTT.

V gene TRBV2 combines with J gene TRBJ2-5; maybe TRBD2 (6 bases). Germline lookup yields CDR1 SNHLY and CDR2 FYNNEI. The germline V and J ends were trimmed by 4 bases and 3 bases, with 15 bases remaining between them. The CDR3 is made up of 15 amino acids. The CDR3 protein is CASSVLVGGEETQYF. The CDR3 coding sequence is TGTGCCAGCAGTGTTCTAGTCGGCGGGGAAGAGACCCAGTACTTC.

This clone appeared a single time. V usage is TRBV29-1 and J usage is TRBJ2-5, with 8 bases fitting TRBD1. Germline CDR1 reads SQVTM; CDR2 reads ANQGSEA. With V trimmed by 3 bases and J by 5 bases, 5 bases remained unmatched. This CDR3 region has 13 residues. The CDR3 reads CSVDRGLVETQYF. In DNA form, the CDR3 reads TGCAGCGTTGACAGGGGGCTCGTTGAGACCCAGTACTTC.

This rearrangement joins TRBV5-6 to TRBJ2-6; the D gene is possibly TRBD2 (6 bases). CDR1 is SGHDT, CDR2 YYEEEE, per germline. The CDR3 extends over 15 amino acids. Trimming removed 4 bases at V and 4 bases at J, with 12 bases between. The CDR3 region is CASSPGRSGANVLTF. The CDR3 bases are TGTGCCAGCAGCCCAGGGAGGTCCGGGGCCAACGTCCTGACTTTC.

The gene calls are TRBV9 and TRBJ2-1, with 8 bases matching TRBD2. V was clipped by 4 bases and J by 0 bases; unmatched bases: 15. This CDR3 has 19 residues. CDR1 is SGDLS, CDR2 YYNGEE, per germline. CDR3 protein: CASSRGLGRVLRSYNEQFF. CDR3 nucleotides: TGTGCCAGCAGCCGGGGACTAGGGAGGGTTCTCCGCTCCTACAATGAGCAGTTCTTC.

The rearrangement joins TRBV28 to TRBJ2-5; TRBD1 agrees at 9 bases. Germline lookup yields CDR1 MDHEN and CDR2 SYDVKM. The CDR3 has 14 residues. Trimming took 8 bases from V and 5 from J; bases not matched to a gene: 9. The CDR3 region has the DNA TGTGCCAGCGGTCGCAACAGGGGGCTGGAGACCCAGTACTTC. Protein product: CASGRNRGLETQYF.

This clone qualifies as medium-sized. The chain employs TRBV4-2 and TRBJ2-6; TRBD2 might be the D (5 bases). Per germline, CDR1 LGHNA and CDR2 YNFKEQ. Between the trimmed V and J ends, which lost 0 bases and 2 bases, there was a span of 8 bases. The CDR3 has 16 amino acids. CDR3 nucleotide sequence: TGTGCCAGCAGCCAAGATACCGGGACTGGGGCCAACGTCCTGACTTTC. It is translated as CASSQDTGTGANVLTF.

The chain has TRBV7-2 and TRBJ1-5, with 8 positions matching TRBD1. The germline V gene encodes CDR1 SGHTA and CDR2 FQGNSA. V trimming: 3 bases; J trimming: 6 bases; junction bases outside the gene matches: 4. The CDR3 is 14 residues long. CDR3 nucleotide sequence: TGTGCCAGCAGCTTTTCAGGGGGCGGTCAGCCCCAGCATTTT. It is translated as CASSFSGGGQPQHF.

J is TRBJ1-1 and V is TRBV5-4, with D hard to call. V lost 5 bases, J lost 0 bases, and 20 bases lay in between. The CDR3 runs 17 residues. Germline-derived CDR1 and CDR2 are SGHNT and YYREEE (reference sequence). The CDR3 DNA sequence: TGTGCCAGCAGGGCCAGGTCAGCCCAAACCATGAACACTGAAGCTTTCTTT. Its translation: CASRARSAQTMNTEAFF. The complete variable domain, with remaining parts taken from reference TRBV5-4 and TRBJ1-1, reads ETGVTQSPTHLIKTRGQQVTLRCSSQSGHNTVSWYQQALGQGPQFIFQYYREEENGRGNFPPRFSGLQFPNYSSELNVNALELDDSALYLCASRARSAQTMNTEAFFGQGTRLTVV.

This clone was seen a few times. One end of the junction fails to match germline, which may point to a read error. The V call is TRBV7-7, the J call TRBJ2-3; 11 positions agree with TRBD2. Germline V gives CDR1 SSHAT, CDR2 FNYEAQ (reference sequence). The CDR3 is 16 amino acids. The CDR3 sequence is CASSSGLAESTDTQYF. CDR3 nucleotides: TGTGCTAGCAGCTCGGGACTAGCGGAGAGCACAGATACGCAGTATTTT. Full variable domain (outside the CDR3, taken from reference TRBV7-7 and TRBJ2-3): GAGVSQSPRYKVTKRGQDVTLRCDPISSHATLYWYQQALGQGPEFLTYFNYEAQPDKSGLPSDRFSAERPEGSISTLTIQRTEQRDSAMYRCASSSGLAESTDTQYFGPGTRLTVL.

This chain links TRBV19 with TRBJ1-2; possibly TRBD1 for D (5 bases). Germline lookup yields CDR1 LNHDA and CDR2 SQIVND (reference sequence). V was cut by 7 bases and J by 4 bases, with 19 bases left in between. The CDR3 totals 15 residues. CDR3 in amino acids: CASTPWGGVRYGYTF. The CDR3 nucleotides are TGTGCCAGTACCCCCTGGGGCGGGGTTCGCTATGGCTACACCTTC.

This chain joins TRBV7-2 and TRBJ2-7; 8 positions agree with TRBD2. CDR3 size: 16 residues. Germline CDR1 is SGHTA and CDR2 is FQGNSA. V was pared by 3 bases and J by 1 base, with 8 bases of the junction left unmatched. The CDR3 DNA sequence: TGTGCCAGCAGCTTTCGGGAGGGCACAGGTTCCTACGAGCAGTACTTC. Residues: CASSFREGTGSYEQYF.

This sequence joins TRBV18 and TRBJ1-4; TRBD1 matches 7 bases. The CDR3 loop spans 15 amino acids. Trimming took 3 bases from V and 0 from J; bases not matched to a gene: 1. The germline CDR1 and CDR2 sequences are KGHSH and LQKENI. The CDR3 region is CASSPQGATNEKLFF. CDR3 bases: TGTGCCAGCTCACCGCAGGGGGCAACTAATGAAAAACTGTTTTTT.

This clone was counted once. V is TRBV15 and J is TRBJ2-7; 7 nucleotides align to TRBD2. Germline V CDR1 and CDR2: LNHNV, YYDKDF (reference sequence). Losses at the gene ends were 0 bases for V and 6 bases for J; bases not matched to a gene: 11. This CDR3 is built from 16 residues. The CDR3 coding sequence is TGTGCCACCAGCAGAGATTACATGACTAGCCGTGCCGAGCAGTACTTC. Encoded protein: CATSRDYMTSRAEQYF.

The rearrangement joins TRBV28 to TRBJ2-7; tentatively, D is TRBD1 (6 bases). The CDR3 length is 15 residues. CDR1 and CDR2 (germline): MDHEN, SYDVKM. The V gene lost 5 bases and the J gene lost 3 bases, with 17 bases spanning the gap. CDR3 residues: CASSPPGTLYYEQYF. DNA for the CDR3: TGTGCCAGCAGTCCCCCCGGGACACTCTACTACGAGCAGTACTTC.

The chain combines TRBV4-2 with TRBJ1-2; 10 bases are a match to TRBD1. The ends lost 4 bases at V and 6 bases at J; junction bases unmatched: 2. From germline, CDR1 is LGHNA and CDR2 YNFKEQ. This CDR3 is 13 amino acids long. This CDR3 reads CASSPTGGHGYTF. CDR3 bases: TGTGCCAGCAGCCCGACAGGGGGCCATGGCTACACCTTC.

The V and J genes are TRBV29-1 and TRBJ1-3; 7 positions match TRBD1. Germline V gene data show CDR1 as SQVTM and CDR2 as ANQGSEA. There are 14 residues in the CDR3. The V and J ends lost 7 bases and 2 bases, in that order; junction bases with no gene match: 8. CDR3 sequence reads: CSACPTGTGNTIYF. CDR3 DNA: TGCAGCGCCTGCCCGACAGGGACTGGAAACACCATATATTTT.

The chain joins TRBV30 to TRBJ2-1; maybe TRBD2 (6 bases). V gave up 4 bases and J gave up 3 bases, with 10 bases separating them. Germline assignment: CDR1 GTSNPN and CDR2 SVGIG (reference sequence). The CDR3 spans 13 residues. CDR3 loop: CAWNGGFYNEQFF. The CDR3 DNA sequence: TGTGCCTGGAATGGGGGGTTCTACAATGAGCAGTTCTTC.

This clone was counted a few times. CDR3 sequence: CASSAGTGALRAEAFF. CDR3 sequence (DNA): TGTGCCAGCAGCGCCGGGACAGGGGCCCTAAGGGCTGAAGCTTTCTTT. The chain combines TRBV9 with TRBJ1-1, with 10 nucleotides matching TRBD1. The CDR3 has 16 amino acids. Losses at the gene ends were 3 bases for V and 6 bases for J; bases not matched to a gene: 11. The germline CDR1 and CDR2 sequences are SGDLS and YYNGEE. Full variable domain (missing parts from reference TRBV9 and TRBJ1-1): DSGVTQTPKHLITATGQRVTLRCSPRSGDLSVYWYQQSLDQGLQFLIQYYNGEERAKGNILERFSAQQFPDLHSELNLSSLELGDSALYFCASSAGTGALRAEAFFGQGTRLTVV.

The table lists this clone with a few counts. The chain joins TRBV5-6 to TRBJ1-5; perhaps TRBD1 as D (5 bases). The CDR3 runs 13 residues. V shed 3 bases and J shed 7 bases, with 11 bases lying between them. Germline CDR1 and CDR2: SGHDT and YYEEEE. The CDR3 bases are TGTGCCAGCAGCTCCCTTCCAGGGCAGCCCCAGCATTTT. Protein sequence: CASSSLPGQPQHF. Filled out from reference TRBV5-6 and TRBJ1-5, the complete variable domain reads DAGVTQSPTHLIKTRGQQVTLRCSPKSGHDTVSWYQQALGQGPQFIFQYYEEEERQRGNFPDRFSGHQFPNYSSELNVNALLLGDSALYLCASSSLPGQPQHFGDGTRLSIL.